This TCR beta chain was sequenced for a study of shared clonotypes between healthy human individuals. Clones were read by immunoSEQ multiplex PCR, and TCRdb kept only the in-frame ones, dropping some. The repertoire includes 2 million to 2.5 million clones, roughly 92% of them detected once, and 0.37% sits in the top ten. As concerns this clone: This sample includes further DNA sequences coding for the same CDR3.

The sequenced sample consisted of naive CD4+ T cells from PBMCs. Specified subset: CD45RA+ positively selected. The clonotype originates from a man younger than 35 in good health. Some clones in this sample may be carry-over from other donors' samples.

The CDR3, as DNA: TGTGCCAGCAGTTTAACGGGAGTCTATGGCTACACCTTC. As protein: CASSLTGVYGYTF. V gene TRBV28 combines with J gene TRBJ1-2; the D is unclear. Per the germline V gene, CDR1 is MDHEN and CDR2 is SYDVKM. The CDR3 extends over 13 amino acids. V was pared by 2 bases and J by 4 bases, with 8 bases between.